A selection of T cell receptor beta chains follows, all from one sample in a study of PD-1 blockade in classical Hodgkin lymphoma. Profiled with immunoSEQ multiplex PCR; TCRdb holds only in-frame clones, not every one. The sample lists just under 100,000 clones, approximately 88% occurring once. Sequences were derived from peripheral blood mononuclear cells (PBMCs), sampled at baseline. Receptor source: a human donor with classical Hodgkin lymphoma. The CDR3 runs from the conserved cysteine through the conserved F or W.

length	V	J	CDR3
15	TRBV11-3	TRBJ2-1	CASSFDRGPYNEQFF
14	TRBV5-1	TRBJ1-1	CASGGGSPGTEAFF
13	TRBV7-3	TRBJ2-3	CASGVGSTDTQYF
13	TRBV29-1	TRBJ1-2	CSARTGEAYGYTF
14	TRBV5-1	TRBJ2-4	CASSLGQGENIQYF
15	TRBV5-6	TRBJ2-1	CASSRGGISYNEQFF
14	TRBV6-6	TRBJ1-4	CASRTGVGVEKLFF
15	TRBV11-2	TRBJ2-3	CASSLGTGGTDTQYF
16	TRBV7-9	TRBJ2-3	CASSLLAGPRTDTQYF
13	TRBV7-8	TRBJ1-1	CASSLVTGTEAFF
16	TRBV5-1	TRBJ2-2	CASSFGQATNTGELFF
16	TRBV6-1	TRBJ2-3	CASSARGWEVTDTQYF
13	TRBV5-1	TRBJ2-7	CASSLGELYEQYF
14	TRBV4-1	TRBJ2-3	CASSRLAGTDTQYF
15	TRBV4-3	TRBJ2-1	CASSRELAGGNEQFF
16	TRBV28	TRBJ2-2	CASSGGGGISPGELFF
13	TRBV5-5	TRBJ1-2	CASSLGTGVGYTF
13	TRBV7-2	TRBJ2-5	CASSRGGAETQYF
14	TRBV10-3	TRBJ1-5	CAISDWGNNQPQHF
14	TRBV15	TRBJ2-5	CATSRGLAGETQYF
14	TRBV10-3	TRBJ1-1	CAISESIPNTEAFF
15	TRBV9	TRBJ2-3	CASSGGLEVADTQYF
18	TRBV15	TRBJ2-1	CATSRHSTGAGDGGEQFF
12	TRBV11-2	TRBJ2-5	CASSQMGETQYF
15	TRBV4-1	TRBJ2-3	CASSQSRRGADTQYF
15	TRBV7-8	TRBJ1-5	CASSIGVGGDQPQHF
15	TRBV6-1	TRBJ1-5	CASRDPGRNNQPQHF
14	TRBV7-9	TRBJ2-7	CASSRDSSSYEQYF
14	TRBV7-6	TRBJ1-5	CASSPTGAGQPQHF
14	TRBV10-3	TRBJ2-7	CAIRPRDATSEQYF
14	TRBV7-9	TRBJ1-5	CASSQGWGNQPQHF
15	TRBV5-4	TRBJ2-1	CASIDGTRGRFEQFF
16	TRBV7-6	TRBJ1-4	CASSPGQGAWNEKLFF
14	TRBV7-9	TRBJ2-1	CASVPGLTYNEQFF
13	TRBV30	TRBJ1-2	CASGDRGNYGYTF
16	TRBV19	TRBJ2-1	CASKPNGLAGVREQFF
14	TRBV19	TRBJ1-1	CASSIQTANTEAFF
14	TRBV5-1	TRBJ1-1	CASSLDGGNTEAFF
16	TRBV4-2	TRBJ1-1	CASSQEVGRMNTEAFF
21	TRBV27	TRBJ2-5	CASSGAGVGLAGGPAGETQYF
12	TRBV21-1	TRBJ2-6	CASIPLAGVLTF
15	TRBV9	TRBJ2-1	CASSVEGGKVNEQFF
19	TRBV18	TRBJ2-3	CASSPLYGTSAERTDTQYF
18	TRBV5-1	TRBJ2-7	CASSLVRASGSSMDEQYF
15	TRBV10-1	TRBJ2-7	CASSDMAGQGSEQYF
14	TRBV29-1	TRBJ2-1	CSVFRDRGYNEQFF
14	TRBV6-5	TRBJ2-3	CASSDRGSVDTQYF
17	TRBV28	TRBJ1-1	CASSSGTGGVWNTEAFF
11	TRBV2	TRBJ2-1	CASSEEIGQFF
14	TRBV7-2	TRBJ1-2	CASSLGHRIDGYTF
15	TRBV5-1	TRBJ2-5	CASSLNTGQGETQYF